This T cell receptor (beta chain) was identified in a study of siplizumab effects on memory and regulatory T cells. Study findings and constraints: Suppressive function of proliferating Tregs from siplizumab cultures was not confirmed. Roughly 75-97% of proliferating CD4+ or CD8+ clones lacked a naive or memory phenotype that could be assigned. A mean of around 65% of mappable alloreactive CD4+ clones were Treg-derived with siplizumab, compared with about 28% in controls. Naive T cells apparently outstripped memory cells in diversity and seemed major alloresponse contributors.

As concerns this clone: The antigen is undetermined.

This table comes from immunoSEQ multiplex PCR, and its TCRdb copy is limited to in-frame clones, with some not included. The sample lists about 68,000 clones, about 92% seen once, with roughly 4.7% in the top ten. This CDR3 is built from 18 residues. V was clipped by 4 bases and J by 10 bases, with 28 bases between them. The germline CDR1 and CDR2 sequences are LGHNA and YSLEER. The chain combines TRBV4-3 with TRBJ2-2, with D uncertain. The sequenced sample was CD8+ T cells sorted from blood. This clonotype was obtained from a human donor in good health. The CDR3 DNA follows: TGCGCCAGCAGCCCCTATCTGAATCCTACTTATACCGGGTTGGAGCTGTTTTTT. Translation gives CASSPYLNPTYTGLELFF.